This T cell receptor beta chain appears in the sequencing data of a study of blood T cell repertoires in COVID-19. In the study's own analysis: Scientists estimated how many nucleated cells there were by amplifying reference gene primers. Repertoires were generated with immunoSEQ multiplex PCR, while TCRdb's copy carries only in-frame clones and drops some. V and J calls and clone size are those listed in that table; D and trimming were worked out from the DNA. The sample contains 250,000 to 350,000 clones, roughly 91% of which appear only once. The CDR3 length is 14 residues. Looked up from germline, CDR1 is SGHNT and CDR2 is YENEEA. With 1 base removed from V and 2 bases from J, the gap between germline ends came to 8 bases.

Sequencing was performed on PBMCs or T cells enriched from blood (not recorded which). This chain connects TRBV11-3 to TRBJ2-5; tentatively, D is TRBD2 (6 bases). This receptor was obtained from a woman in her sixties in a cohort exposed to, infected with or recovered from COVID-19 (not recorded which). CDR3 DNA sequence: TGTGCCAGCAGCTTAGGGAGCGGGCAAGAGACCCAGTACTTC. It codes for CASSLGSGQETQYF.